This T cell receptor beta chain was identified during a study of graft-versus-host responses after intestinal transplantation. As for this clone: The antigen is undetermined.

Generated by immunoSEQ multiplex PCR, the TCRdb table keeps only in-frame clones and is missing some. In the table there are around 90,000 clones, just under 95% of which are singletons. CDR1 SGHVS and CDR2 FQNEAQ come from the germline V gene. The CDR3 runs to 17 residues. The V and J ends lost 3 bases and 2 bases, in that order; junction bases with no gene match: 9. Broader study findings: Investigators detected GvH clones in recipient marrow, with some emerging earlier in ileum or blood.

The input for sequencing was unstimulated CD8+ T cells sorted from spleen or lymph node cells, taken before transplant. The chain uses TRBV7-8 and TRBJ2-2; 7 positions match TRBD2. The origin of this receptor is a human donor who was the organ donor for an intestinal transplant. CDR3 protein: CASSFWSPGGNTGELFF. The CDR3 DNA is TGTGCCAGCAGCTTTTGGTCACCGGGAGGTAACACCGGGGAGCTGTTTTTT.